What follows describes a single TCR beta chain. A few counts support this clonotype. Its antigen target is currently unknown. The input lacks base qualities; no much larger clone sits a single base away. This specimen's time point label, interpreted: patch test 3, about 24 weeks after DPC sensitization. According to the study, the label for this sample's treatment or condition signals: therapeutic diphenylcyclopropenone sensitization with weekly scalp DPC. At each patch-test visit, blood was drawn before the patch test was applied. Eligible patients were aged 18 to 70, diagnosed with alopecia, deemed suitable for DPC therapy, and excluded if pregnant. Total RNA was extracted from unfractionated whole blood collected in Tempus Blood RNA tubes. The data derive from a study of human T cells and chemical hapten exposure (dated by TCRdb to 2020 to 2023). About the investigation overall: For sensitization, 2% DPC in acetone was applied to a roughly 2 cm by roughly 2 cm area of upper inner arm skin. In alopecia patients, the study followed how the peripheral blood TCR repertoire changed in vivo over primary and secondary sensitization to diphenylcyclopropenone (DPC), a hapten. Patient blood was sampled pre-sensitization (week 0) and at 2, 6 and about 24 weeks after DPC sensitization. Patients additionally received weekly therapeutic DPC doses to the scalp throughout the roughly 25-week study period. Patch testing was done on the upper back using Finn chambers containing 0.01% DPC, and results were scored after 6 days according to International Contact Dermatitis Research Group standards. Libraries were combined into a pool for sequencing, and differences in TCR yield between samples came mainly from small differences in library volumes within the pool. Blood for TCR sequencing was provided by twenty-nine alopecia patients at one to four time points (pre-sensitization, 2, 6 and 24 weeks). Alopecia areata with under or over 50% scalp involvement, alopecia totalis and alopecia universalis were represented in the patient cohort, which was mostly female. Overall study results and their limits: Repeated subsampling changed both the strength of the expansion versus patch-test correlation and the threshold at which the correlation became significant. The number of TCRs above 1 in 1000 frequency did not change with DPC sensitization; there was no evidence of global repertoire structure alterations. Patch test score correlated positively with the number of PT1 expanded TCRs, reaching significance at thresholds 8, 16 and 32 but not at 4. All patients had alopecia, a presumed autoimmune disease, so their immune response might differ from that of healthy individuals. Significantly more large CDR3 similarity clusters were formed by expanded TCRs than by pre-sensitization or healthy control sets, consistent with antigen-driven responses.

V is pruned by 3 bases and J by 4 bases, leaving 6 bases of the junction without a gene match. The CDR3 runs 16 residues from the cysteine to the phenylalanine. Only CDR3 DNA remains: 48 bases, in frame from the first base. Taken from the germline V gene (reference sequence), the CDR1 and CDR2 loops are MNHEY and SMNVEV. Libraries were prepared through RACE. Sequencing instrument: NextSeq 500. During library preparation, unique molecular identifiers were attached to individual cDNA molecules so that TCRs could be counted in a quantitative, reproducible way. Both TCR alpha and TCR beta chains were sequenced from each blood RNA sample. Per the source publication's procedure: Samples had a median of about 90,000 TCRs, with a range from about 23,224 to 750,000. V, J and CDR3 annotation of the TCR reads was carried out using the Decombinator software suite. To make PS versus PT1 abundance plots, every sample was subsampled to the same number of TCRs (28,000). Expanded TCRs were defined as absent before sensitization and observed at least eight times at the 2-week time point. TCRdb reanalyzed the raw reads on its own, using fastp at Q25 for trimming and MiXCR for clone calling, and kept in-frame beta chains. Rows with one shared CDR3 protein collapse into an entry with the most common genes and DNA. The V and J calls come from TCRdb's annotation, not from the publication. The sample has roughly 90,000 distinct CDR3 sequences on record, about a tenth of them singletons. The leading ten clones occupy 0.8% to 1.2% of the sample.

The rearranged chain carries TRBV27 and TRBJ1-3; TRBD1 fits 10 bases in the junction. Here the sequenced sample was whole blood, taken in connection with sensitization to the hapten diphenylcyclopropenone (DPC). The sequence was collected from a woman under 40 with alopecia areata. Some clones in this sample may be carry-over from other donors' samples. CDR3 protein: CASSLGQGKGGNTIYF. The DNA sequence is as follows: TGTGCCAGCAGTTTGGGACAGGGGAAAGGGGGAAACACCATATATTTT.